This T cell receptor beta chain was captured by sequencing in a study of CD8+ T cells in alopecia areata. In each case, RNA was isolated and then reverse transcribed into cDNA as the sequencing template. Produced via immunoSEQ multiplex PCR; TCRdb's table is partial and in-frame only. The sample consists of 90,000 to 100,000 clones, 41% of them appearing once. The germline CDR1 and CDR2 sequences are SQVTM and ANQGSEA. CDR3 length: 14 amino acids. The V end was cut by 4 bases, the J end by 4 bases, with 16 bases between. In alopecia areata patients, both lesional scalp punch biopsies and peripheral blood were collected.

The sequence was obtained from a human donor with alopecia areata. V gene TRBV29-1 combines with J gene TRBJ2-5, with a possible D match to TRBD1 (6 bases). Input material: CD4+ T cells sorted from blood. CDR3 loop: CSVVSTGRSETQYF. The CDR3 DNA reads as TGCAGCGTTGTTTCGACAGGACGGTCAGAGACCCAGTACTTC.